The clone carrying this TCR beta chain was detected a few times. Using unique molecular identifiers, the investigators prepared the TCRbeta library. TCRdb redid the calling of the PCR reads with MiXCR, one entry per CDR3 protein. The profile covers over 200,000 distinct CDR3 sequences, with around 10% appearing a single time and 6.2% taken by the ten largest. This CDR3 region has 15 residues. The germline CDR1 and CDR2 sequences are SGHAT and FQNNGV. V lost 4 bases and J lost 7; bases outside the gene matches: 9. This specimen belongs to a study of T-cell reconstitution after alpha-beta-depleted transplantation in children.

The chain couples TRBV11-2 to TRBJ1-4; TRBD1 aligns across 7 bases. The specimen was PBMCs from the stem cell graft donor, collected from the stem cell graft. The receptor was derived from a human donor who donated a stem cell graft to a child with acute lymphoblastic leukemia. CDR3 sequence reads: CASSSPGGEGEKLFF. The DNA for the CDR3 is TGTGCCAGCAGCTCCCCAGGGGGAGAGGGTGAAAAACTGTTTTTT.